This T cell receptor beta chain was sequenced in a study of T cells in Graves' hyperthyroidism and ophthalmopathy. Notes on the study in general: Ophthalmopathy onset followed model prediction by a median around 6.9 months. Most clonotypes that expanded in the thyroid above 0.001 also showed up in blood.

This clonotype was recorded many times. Its antigen is currently unknown. Aged 18 to 65, the patients had hyperthyroidism that was newly diagnosed and had lasted under 2 months. Researchers barred patients who had uncontrolled infection, other autoimmune disease, pregnancy or lactation. Amplified regions were TCR beta CDR3 sequences from RNA transcripts. The TCR CDR3 first-round RT-PCR relied on the HTBI primer set. TCRdb called the multiplex PCR reads again in MiXCR, with one record for every CDR3 protein. The sample has about 520,000 distinct CDR3 sequences, about a fifth seen once; the top ten hold more than 20%. The sequenced sample consisted of blood. This clonotype was sampled from a man between 18 and 29 years old with Graves' hyperthyroidism.

DNA of the CDR3: TGTGCCAGCAGTTTAGAACAGGGAGGTAACTATGGCTACACCTTC. This sequence encodes CASSLEQGGNYGYTF. V is TRBV27 and J is TRBJ1-2, with D tentatively TRBD1 (6 bases). This CDR3 is built from 15 residues. CDR1 MNHEY and CDR2 SMNVEV come from the germline V gene (reference sequence). Trimming cost V 2 bases and J 1 base, with 11 bases left between them.